Below are 30 T cell receptor beta chains sequenced from a single sample in a study of cytomegalovirus exposure and HLA in healthy donors. The assay was immunoSEQ multiplex PCR, and TCRdb's table has in-frame clones only and misses some. The top ten hold roughly 10% of the sample, which has around 160,000 clones, roughly 83% seen once. Sequenced sample: PBMCs. These receptors were collected from a man aged 30-40 years in good health and CMV-seropositive.

The chain joins TRBV29-1 to TRBJ1-5, with 7 nucleotides matching TRBD1. The CDR3 contains 12 residues. Germline V gene data show CDR1 as SQVTM and CDR2 as ANQGSEA. With V trimmed by 7 bases and J by 2 bases, 2 bases remained unmatched. CDR3 in amino acids: CSAGTGNQPQHF. The DNA of the CDR3 is TGCAGCGCAGGGACAGGCAATCAGCCCCAGCATTTT.

The V gene is TRBV19, the J gene TRBJ2-5; tentatively, D is TRBD2 (7 bases). Per germline, CDR1 LNHDA and CDR2 SQIVND (reference sequence). The CDR3 spans 16 residues. Deletions cut 6 bases from V and 5 bases from J, with 22 bases between. DNA for the CDR3: TGTGCCAGTAGCTCCCTGGGGGCGGGGGCCGGGGAGACCCAGTACTTC. As protein: CASSSLGAGAGETQYF. Full variable domain (outside the CDR3, taken from reference TRBV19 and TRBJ2-5): DGGITQSPKYLFRKEGQNVTLSCEQNLNHDAMYWYRQDPGQGLRLIYYSQIVNDFQKGDIAEGYSVSREKKESFPLTVTSAQKNPTAFYLCASSSLGAGAGETQYFGPGTRLLVL.

The rearrangement links TRBV4-3 to TRBJ1-2; D call uncertain. The CDR3 length is 15 residues. Trimming removed 0 bases at V and 0 bases at J, with 8 bases between. The germline gives CDR1 LGHNA, CDR2 YSLEER. CDR3 residues: CASSQDAGPNYGYTF. For the CDR3, the DNA is TGCGCCAGCAGCCAAGATGCGGGTCCTAACTATGGCTACACCTTC.

This clone was seen once. The chain has TRBV6-5 and TRBJ1-2, with a weak D call TRBD1 (6 bases). V lost 6 bases, J lost 7 bases, and 18 bases lay in between. CDR1 and CDR2 from the germline V gene are MNHEY and SVGAGI. There are 14 residues in the CDR3. The CDR3 DNA follows: TGTGCCAGCAGGTTACAGGGTGATGGACGTGGCTACACCTTC. It yields the protein CASRLQGDGRGYTF.

This sequence joins TRBV28 and TRBJ2-5; 14 positions match TRBD2. In germline, CDR1 is MDHEN, CDR2 SYDVKM. Trimming removed 4 bases from V and 3 bases from J; junction bases left unmatched: 7. The CDR3 length is 17 residues. CDR3 loop: CASSSWGLAGAEETQYF. The CDR3 bases are TGTGCCAGCAGTTCCTGGGGACTAGCGGGGGCTGAAGAGACCCAGTACTTC. Supplemented by reference TRBV28 and TRBJ2-5, the full variable domain reads DVKVTQSSRYLVKRTGEKVFLECVQDMDHENMFWYRQDPGLGLRLIYFSYDVKMKEKGDIPEGYSVSREKKERFSLILESASTNQTSMYLCASSSWGLAGAEETQYFGPGTRLLVL.

The chain is built from TRBV29-1 and TRBJ1-2; D perhaps matches TRBD1 (5 bases). CDR1 is SQVTM and CDR2 is ANQGSEA in the germline V gene. Trimming removed 5 bases from V and 1 base from J, with 20 bases in between. The CDR3 is made up of 16 amino acids. CDR3 bases: TGCAGCGTTACCCCCAAAAAGGGGCCCTTTAACTATGGCTACACCTTC. The encoded protein is CSVTPKKGPFNYGYTF.

The chain employs TRBV11-2 and TRBJ2-1; no firm D call. CDR3 size: 15 residues. The V and J ends lost 1 base and 8 bases respectively, with 15 bases between them. The germline CDR1 and CDR2 sequences are SGHAT and FQNNGV. The CDR3 DNA follows: TGTGCCAGCAGCTTAGTCGACCCCGATCTAGATGAGCAGTTCTTC. Translation: CASSLVDPDLDEQFF.

The chain links TRBV6-5 to TRBJ2-1, with TRBD2 matching over 8 bases. In germline, CDR1 is MNHEY, CDR2 SVGAGI. This CDR3 is built from 14 residues. The ends lost 8 bases at V and 4 bases at J; junction bases unmatched: 7. The CDR3 protein is CASAQRGSYNEQFF. Here the CDR3 DNA reads TGTGCCAGCGCCCAGCGGGGGAGTTACAATGAGCAGTTCTTC.

The rearrangement uses TRBV2 and TRBJ2-5; 7 bases align to TRBD2. The CDR3 loop spans 13 amino acids. Germline CDR1 and CDR2: SNHLY and FYNNEI. With V trimmed by 7 bases and J by 3 bases, 5 bases remained unmatched. The CDR3 protein is CASTEGREETQYF. Written as DNA, the CDR3 is TGTGCCAGCACCGAGGGGAGGGAAGAGACCCAGTACTTC. The complete variable domain, with remaining parts taken from reference TRBV2 and TRBJ2-5, reads EPEVTQTPSHQVTQMGQEVILRCVPISNHLYFYWYRQILGQKVEFLVSFYNNEISEKSEIFDDQFSVERPDGSNFTLKIRSTKLEDSAMYFCASTEGREETQYFGPGTRLLVL.

V is TRBV6-5 and J is TRBJ2-7, with 10 bases aligning to TRBD1. Germline CDR1 and CDR2: MNHEY and SVGAGI. Trimming at V came to 2 bases and at J to 0 bases, leaving 4 bases not matched to a gene. This CDR3 spans 16 amino acids. The CDR3 protein is CASSYGRTGGSYEQYF. CDR3 nucleotide sequence: TGTGCCAGCAGTTACGGGAGGACAGGGGGCTCCTACGAGCAGTACTTC.

This clone was seen a few times. The J gene is TRBJ1-4, the V gene TRBV2; D gene unclear. CDR1 is SNHLY, CDR2 FYNNEI, per germline. This CDR3 is 15 amino acids long. The ends were cut back, 2 bases at V and 6 bases at J, with 13 bases in the middle. CDR3 DNA sequence: TGTGCCAGCAGTGAATTGGCAGGTTTGGATGAAAAACTGTTTTTT. Amino acid sequence: CASSELAGLDEKLFF.

The chain is built from TRBV4-3 and TRBJ2-1, with 7 bases fitting TRBD2. After removal of 1 base from V and 9 bases from J, the junction contained 3 bases not matched to a gene. Germline V gene sequence: CDR1 LGHNA, CDR2 YSLEER. The CDR3 has 13 residues. CDR3 coding DNA: TGCGCCAGCAGCCAAGTATCGGGAGGTGAGCAGTTCTTC. As protein: CASSQVSGGEQFF.

V usage is TRBV28 and J usage is TRBJ2-5; TRBD2 agrees at 7 bases. Per the germline V gene, CDR1 is MDHEN and CDR2 is SYDVKM. The CDR3 contains 15 residues. J lost 4 bases, V lost 3 bases, and 8 bases had no gene match. The chain's CDR3 is CASSLTSIGGETQYF. In nucleotides, the CDR3 is TGTGCCAGCAGTTTGACTAGCATCGGGGGAGAGACCCAGTACTTC.

The chain employs TRBV4-1 and TRBJ1-5; D may be TRBD1 (6 bases). Germline loops: CDR1 MGHRA, CDR2 YSYEKL. The CDR3 spans 15 residues. Between the trimmed V and J ends, which lost 4 bases and 6 bases, there was a span of 16 bases. The CDR3 protein is CASSLGGGRVQPQHF. CDR3 DNA: TGCGCCAGCAGCCTGGGGGGGGGCAGGGTTCAGCCCCAGCATTTT.

The chain has TRBV7-9 and TRBJ2-3; no definite D call. This CDR3 spans 16 amino acids. Trimming removed 2 bases from V and 2 bases from J, with 14 bases in between. Looked up from germline, CDR1 is SEHNR and CDR2 is FQNEAQ (reference sequence). CDR3 loop: CASSLSFGTDTDTQYF. For the CDR3, the DNA is TGTGCCAGCAGCTTATCGTTCGGTACAGACACAGATACGCAGTATTTT.

V and J are TRBV6-6 and TRBJ2-2; 10 positions agree with TRBD1. CDR3 length: 15 residues. J gave up 7 bases and V 7 bases, and 9 bases lay outside the gene matches. The germline V gene encodes CDR1 MNHNY and CDR2 SVGAGI (reference sequence). CDR3 nucleotide sequence: TGTGCCAGCACTCCGGGACAGGGGAAAGGCGGGGAGCTGTTTTTT. Protein sequence: CASTPGQGKGGELFF.

This clone was counted a single time. The chain is built from TRBV7-9 and TRBJ2-3; 9 bases line up with TRBD1. The V gene's germline CDR1 is SEHNR and CDR2 FQNEAQ (reference sequence). The CDR3 covers 14 residues. Losses at the gene ends were 6 bases for V and 8 bases for J; bases not matched to a gene: 9. The CDR3 nucleotides read TGTGCCAGCAGGCCCGGGACAGGGCTCGGTACGCAGTATTTT. Residues: CASRPGTGLGTQYF.

The rearrangement links TRBV5-4 to TRBJ2-1; the D is unclear. The CDR3 is 14 residues long. CDR1 and CDR2 (germline): SGHNT, YYREEE (reference sequence). Trimming removed 2 bases at V and 8 bases at J, with 14 bases between. The CDR3 protein is CASSFDQRSDEQFF. For the CDR3, the DNA is TGTGCCAGCAGCTTCGATCAGAGAAGCGATGAGCAGTTCTTC.

V is TRBV7-9 and J is TRBJ2-7; D is unclear. CDR3 length: 11 residues. The germline V and J ends were trimmed by 3 bases and 2 bases, with 2 bases remaining between them. Germline-derived CDR1 and CDR2 are SEHNR and FQNEAQ (reference sequence). The CDR3: CASSFTYEQYF. CDR3 bases: TGTGCCAGCAGCTTTACCTACGAGCAGTACTTC.

The V and J genes are TRBV28 and TRBJ2-5; TRBD1 might be the D (5 bases). Germline V lookup: CDR1 MDHEN, CDR2 SYDVKM. Trimming took off 3 bases at V and 3 bases at J, with 8 bases between the two ends. The CDR3 length is 13 residues. The DNA of the CDR3 is TGTGCCAGCAGTTTCATGACAGAAGAGACCCAGTACTTC. This codes for CASSFMTEETQYF.

The rearrangement uses TRBV6-5 and TRBJ1-2, with D possibly being TRBD1 (5 bases). Germline V gene data show CDR1 as MNHEY and CDR2 as SVGAGI. The CDR3 length is 14 residues. Trimming cost V 7 bases and J 2 bases, with 14 bases left between them. CDR3 coding DNA: TGTGCCAGCAAAAAACCGGGACTAAACTATGGCTACACCTTC. Protein product: CASKKPGLNYGYTF.

V and J are TRBV4-3 and TRBJ2-7, with D perhaps matching TRBD2 (5 bases). The CDR3 has 15 residues. Trimming took 4 bases from V and 3 from J, leaving 16 bases between them. CDR1 LGHNA and CDR2 YSLEER come from the germline V gene. CDR3 nucleotides: TGCGCCAGCAGCCCGGATCGGGGTAACCTCTACGAGCAGTACTTC. Translated: CASSPDRGNLYEQYF.

This chain uses TRBV15 with TRBJ2-7, with 10 bases aligning to TRBD1. Germline CDR1 LNHNV, CDR2 YYDKDF (reference sequence). After removal of 0 bases from V and 1 base from J, the junction contained 3 bases not matched to a gene. The CDR3 totals 16 residues. The CDR3 nucleotides are TGTGCCACCAGCAGAGAACGACAGGGGGCATCCTACGAGCAGTACTTC. Protein product: CATSRERQGASYEQYF.

The chain carries TRBV19 and TRBJ2-5; 8 nucleotides align to TRBD2. Unmatched junction bases numbered 13, after V lost 5 bases and J lost 2 bases. The germline gives CDR1 LNHDA, CDR2 SQIVND (reference sequence). The CDR3 has 17 residues. CDR3 sequence: CASSPNGLAGPQETQYF. CDR3 DNA: TGTGCCAGTAGTCCGAACGGCCTAGCGGGTCCGCAAGAGACCCAGTACTTC.

This sequence joins TRBV18 and TRBJ2-1; 10 nucleotides line up with TRBD2. This CDR3 has 15 amino acids. With 3 bases clipped from V and 3 bases from J, the junction kept 2 bases outside the gene matches. CDR1 and CDR2 (germline): KGHSH, LQKENI. Here the CDR3 reads CASSPQRGGYNEQFF. CDR3 sequence (DNA): TGTGCCAGCTCACCCCAGCGGGGGGGCTACAATGAGCAGTTCTTC. Supplemented by reference TRBV18 and TRBJ2-1, the full variable domain reads NAGVMQNPRHLVRRRGQEARLRCSPMKGHSHVYWYRQLPEEGLKFMVYLQKENIIDESGMPKERFSAEFPKEGPSILRIQQVVRGDSAAYFCASSPQRGGYNEQFFGPGTRLTVL.

V usage is TRBV29-1 and J usage is TRBJ2-1, with a possible D match to TRBD2 (5 bases). Germline V gene lookup returns CDR1 SQVTM and CDR2 ANQGSEA. The germline V and J ends were trimmed by 7 bases and 6 bases, with 22 bases remaining between them. The CDR3 has 15 residues. Here the CDR3 DNA reads TGCAGCGCCAGAGACCCCCGGAGGTTGGGCAATGAGCAGTTCTTC. This gives the protein CSARDPRRLGNEQFF.

This chain uses TRBV6-1 with TRBJ1-2; possible D gene TRBD1, 6 bases. V lost 0 bases and J lost 5, with 16 bases in between. The CDR3 sequence is 16 residues long. The germline gives CDR1 MNHNS, CDR2 SASEGT. The CDR3 protein is CASSEAVEGEYYGYTF. In DNA form, the CDR3 reads TGTGCCAGCAGTGAAGCGGTAGAGGGGGAGTATTATGGCTACACCTTC.

V is TRBV11-2 and J is TRBJ2-2, with 8 bases matching TRBD1. CDR3 length equals 15 residues. Germline lookup yields CDR1 SGHAT and CDR2 FQNNGV. CDR3 sequence: CATHPAGGNTGELFF. CDR3 nucleotide sequence: TGTGCTACCCACCCCGCAGGGGGCAACACCGGGGAGCTGTTTTTT.

This clone was observed a few times. This chain links TRBV18 with TRBJ2-2; D ambiguous. Germline V gene lookup returns CDR1 KGHSH and CDR2 LQKENI. There are 13 residues in the CDR3. Trimming removed 10 bases from V and 0 bases from J, with 9 bases in between. CDR3 loop: CANRQPNTGELFF. Written as DNA, the CDR3 is TGTGCCAACCGACAACCGAACACCGGGGAGCTGTTTTTT.

The V and J genes are TRBV5-1 and TRBJ2-7; TRBD2 matches at 16 bases. J gave up 2 bases and V 3 bases, and 8 bases lay outside the gene matches. Germline V lookup: CDR1 SGHRS, CDR2 YFSETQ. The CDR3 has 18 residues. The chain's CDR3 is CASSSGTSGRASTYEQYF. For the CDR3, the DNA is TGCGCCAGCAGCTCGGGGACTAGCGGGAGGGCCAGTACCTACGAGCAGTACTTC.